The clone carrying this T cell receptor beta chain is a singleton in its sample. Its antigen is still unknown. Both 60 Vbeta primers and 13 Jbeta primers went into the PCR. Using immunoSEQ multiplex PCR, the repertoire was profiled, and TCRdb retains in-frame clones only, with some absent. The sample contains 150,000 or so clones, approximately 84% of which appear only once. The CDR3 extends over 16 amino acids. Germline CDR1 reads MDHEN; CDR2 reads SYDVKM. V lost 7 bases and J lost 2; bases outside the gene matches: 9. This sample is part of a study of cytomegalovirus exposure and HLA in healthy donors. Findings and caveats of the study: One variant, a missense change in DCLRE1C, was linked in a later analysis to TCR beta V- and J-gene trimming. Common viral pathogens seemed to be connected with several of the most significant clusters, according to a later analysis. Previously analyzed data showed that most TCR beta V segments were productive at a frequency of about 87% or about 30%. TCR beta chains numbering under 200 were designated cytomegalovirus-associated.

This sequence joins TRBV28 and TRBJ2-1; 9 nucleotides match TRBD2. The TCR was taken from a man aged 25-45 years in good health and CMV-seropositive. Source material: PBMCs. The CDR3 bases are TGTGCCAGCAAAACCCTAGCGGGGCCAACCTACAATGAGCAGTTCTTC. Residues: CASKTLAGPTYNEQFF. Drawing the rest from reference TRBV28 and TRBJ2-1, the complete variable domain is DVKVTQSSRYLVKRTGEKVFLECVQDMDHENMFWYRQDPGLGLRLIYFSYDVKMKEKGDIPEGYSVSREKKERFSLILESASTNQTSMYLCASKTLAGPTYNEQFFGPGTRLTVL.